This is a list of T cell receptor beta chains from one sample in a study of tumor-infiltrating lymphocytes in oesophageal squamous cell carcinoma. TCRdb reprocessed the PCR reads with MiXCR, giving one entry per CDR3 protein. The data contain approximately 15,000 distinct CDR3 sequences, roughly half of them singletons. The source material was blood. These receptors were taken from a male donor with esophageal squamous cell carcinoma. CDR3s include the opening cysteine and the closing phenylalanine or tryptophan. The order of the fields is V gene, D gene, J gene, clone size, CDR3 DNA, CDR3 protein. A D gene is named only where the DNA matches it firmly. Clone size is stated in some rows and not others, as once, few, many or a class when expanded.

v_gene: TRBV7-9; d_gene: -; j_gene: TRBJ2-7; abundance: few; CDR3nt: TGTGCCAGCAGCTCACTGCGGTACGAGCAGTACTTC; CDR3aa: CASSSLRYEQYF
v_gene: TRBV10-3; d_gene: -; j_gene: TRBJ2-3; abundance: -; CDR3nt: TGTGCCACCCGAGGAGCGAGTACCACCACAGATACGCAGTATTTT; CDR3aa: CATRGASTTTDTQYF
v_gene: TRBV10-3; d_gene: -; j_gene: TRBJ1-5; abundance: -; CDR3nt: TGTGCCATCAGTGAGGCCAGCAATCAGCCCCAGCATTTT; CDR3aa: CAISEASNQPQHF
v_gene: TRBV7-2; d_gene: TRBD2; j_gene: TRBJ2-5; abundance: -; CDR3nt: TGTGCCAGCAGCTTAGGTGGCGGGGGGGCGGGGGAGACCCAGTACTTC; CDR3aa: CASSLGGGGAGETQYF
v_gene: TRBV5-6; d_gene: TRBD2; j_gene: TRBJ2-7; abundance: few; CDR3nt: TGTGCCAGCAGCTCCCCAGGCGGGGGAAGCTCCTACGAGCAGTACTTC; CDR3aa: CASSSPGGGSSYEQYF
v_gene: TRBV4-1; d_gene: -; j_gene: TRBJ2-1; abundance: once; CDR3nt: TGTGCCAGCAGCCATCGAGACAATGAGCAGTTCTTC; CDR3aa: CASSHRDNEQFF
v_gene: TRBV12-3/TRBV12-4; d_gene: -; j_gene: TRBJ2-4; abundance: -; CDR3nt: TGTGCCAGCAGTCCCTCACGCTTTTCCAAAAACATTCAGTACTTC; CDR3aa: CASSPSRFSKNIQYF
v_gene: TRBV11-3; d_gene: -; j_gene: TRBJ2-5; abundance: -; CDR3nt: TGTGCCAGCAGCTTGCGCGTCGGGTTACGGCACAATGAGCAGTACTTC; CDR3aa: CASSLRVGLRHNEQYF
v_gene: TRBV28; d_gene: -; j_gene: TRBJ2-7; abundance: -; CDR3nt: TGTGCCACAGGGGACGGGTCAGCATTCTCCTACGAGCAGTACTTC; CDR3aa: CATGDGSAFSYEQYF
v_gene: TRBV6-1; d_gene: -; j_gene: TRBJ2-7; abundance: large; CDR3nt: TGTGCCAGCAGTTTTGGGGGGCTCTCCTACGAGCAGTACTTC; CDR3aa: CASSFGGLSYEQYF
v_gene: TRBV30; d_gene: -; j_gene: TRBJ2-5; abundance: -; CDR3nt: TGTGCCTGGGGAAGAGGACAGTCCCAAGAGACCCAGTACTTC; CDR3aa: CAWGRGQSQETQYF
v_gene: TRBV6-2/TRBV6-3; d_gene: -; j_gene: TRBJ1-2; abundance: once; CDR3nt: TGTGCCAGCAGTTACGCAGTTTCCTATGGCTACACCTTC; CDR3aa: CASSYAVSYGYTF
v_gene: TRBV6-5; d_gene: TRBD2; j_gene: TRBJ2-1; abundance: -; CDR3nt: TGTGCCAGCAGTTACGTCGGGGGGGGCCAAAATGAGCAGTTCTTC; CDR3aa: CASSYVGGGQNEQFF
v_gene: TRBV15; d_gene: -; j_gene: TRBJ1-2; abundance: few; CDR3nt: TGTGCCACCAGCAGAGACATAGCCCTCTATGGCTACACCTTC; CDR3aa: CATSRDIALYGYTF
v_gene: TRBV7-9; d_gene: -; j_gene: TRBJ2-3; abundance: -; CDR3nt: TGTGCCAGCAACCCGGAGGGCCGCACAGATACGCAGTATTTT; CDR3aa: CASNPEGRTDTQYF
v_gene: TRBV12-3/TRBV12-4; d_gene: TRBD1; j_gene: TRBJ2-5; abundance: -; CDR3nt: TGTGCCAGCAGTTTAGCACGACAGGGGACAAATTCACCCCTCCACTTC; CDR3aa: CASSLARQGTNSPLHF
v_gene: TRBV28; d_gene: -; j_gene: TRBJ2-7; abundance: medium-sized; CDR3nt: TGTGCCAGCAGTTTAACCTATTACGAGCAGTACTTC; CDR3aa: CASSLTYYEQYF
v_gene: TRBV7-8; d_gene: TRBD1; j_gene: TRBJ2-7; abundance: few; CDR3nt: TGTGCCAGCAGCTTAGCACAGGGGGGTGCCGAGCAGTACTTC; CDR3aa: CASSLAQGGAEQYF
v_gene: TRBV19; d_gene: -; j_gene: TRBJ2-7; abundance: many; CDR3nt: TGTGCCAGTAGTCCCCTCGGGGGTTACGAGCAGTACTTC; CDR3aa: CASSPLGGYEQYF
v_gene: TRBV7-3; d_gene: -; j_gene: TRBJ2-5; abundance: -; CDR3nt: TGTGCCAGCAGCTCAATCTCAGGAGAGACCCAGTACTTC; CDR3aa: CASSSISGETQYF
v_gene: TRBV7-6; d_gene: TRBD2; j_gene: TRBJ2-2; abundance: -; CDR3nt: TGTGCCAGCAGCTTAGGTGGCGGGAGGGCCGATGCCGGGGAGCTGTTTTTT; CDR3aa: CASSLGGGRADAGELFF
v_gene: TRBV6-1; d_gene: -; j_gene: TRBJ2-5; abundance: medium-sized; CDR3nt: TGTGCCAGCAGTTCCCCCCAAGAGACCCAGTACTTC; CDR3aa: CASSSPQETQYF
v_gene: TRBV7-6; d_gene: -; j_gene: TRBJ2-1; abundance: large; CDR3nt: TGTGCCAGCAGCTTAGCGGGCCGGGAGATGAATGAGCAGTTCTTC; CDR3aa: CASSLAGREMNEQFF
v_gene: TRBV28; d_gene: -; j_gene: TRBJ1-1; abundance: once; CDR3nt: TGTGCCAGCCTTGACCCGGGCTACGGGGCCAATACCTACGAGCTGTACTTT; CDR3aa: CASLDPGYGANTYELYF
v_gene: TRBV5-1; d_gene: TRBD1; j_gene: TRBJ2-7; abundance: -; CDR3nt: TGCGCCAGCAGCCCCGGAGGACAGGAAAACTACGAGCAGTACTTC; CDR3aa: CASSPGGQENYEQYF
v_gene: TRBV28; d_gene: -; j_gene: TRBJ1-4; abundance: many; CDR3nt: TGTGCCAGCAGTTTAGTTGGCCCTACGAGTCAACTGTTTTTT; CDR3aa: CASSLVGPTSQLFF
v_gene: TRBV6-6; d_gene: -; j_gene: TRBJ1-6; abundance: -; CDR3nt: TGTGCCAGCAGTTACAGTCCTGGTTCACCCCTCCACTTT; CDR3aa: CASSYSPGSPLHF
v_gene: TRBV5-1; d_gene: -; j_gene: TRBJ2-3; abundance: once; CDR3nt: TGCGCCAGCAGCAGGGCTTCCACAGATACGCAGTATTTT; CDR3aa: CASSRASTDTQYF
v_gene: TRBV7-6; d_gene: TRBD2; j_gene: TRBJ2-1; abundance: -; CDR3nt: TGTGCTAGCAGCTTATCGGTTCTAGTGGGAGGGGATGAGCAGTTCTTC; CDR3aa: CASSLSVLVGGDEQFF
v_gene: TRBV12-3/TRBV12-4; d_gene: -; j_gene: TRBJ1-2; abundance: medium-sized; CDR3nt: TGTGCCAGCCGATCCGGGAACATCTATGGCTACACCTTC; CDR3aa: CASRSGNIYGYTF
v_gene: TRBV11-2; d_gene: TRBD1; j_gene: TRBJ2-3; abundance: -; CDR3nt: TGTGCCAGCAGCCTAACAGGGGTCACCGGGGAGCTGTATTTT; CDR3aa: CASSLTGVTGELYF
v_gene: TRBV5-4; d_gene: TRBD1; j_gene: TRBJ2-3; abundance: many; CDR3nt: TGTGCCAGCAGCTTACCCCCGGCCGGGACAGGGTCGGATACGCAGTATTTT; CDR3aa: CASSLPPAGTGSDTQYF
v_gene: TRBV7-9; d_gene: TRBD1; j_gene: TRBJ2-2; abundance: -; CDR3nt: TGTGCCAGCAGCTTTGGACAGGGGGCGGACACCGGGGAGCTGTTTTTT; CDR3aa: CASSFGQGADTGELFF
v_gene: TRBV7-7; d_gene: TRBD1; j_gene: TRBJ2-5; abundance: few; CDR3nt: TGTGCTAGCAGCTTAGCCCGGACAGGAGGTCAAGAGACCCAGTACTTC; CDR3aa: CASSLARTGGQETQYF
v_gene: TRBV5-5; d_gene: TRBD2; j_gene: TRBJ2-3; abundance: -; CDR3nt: TGTGCCAGCAGCTTGGGGTCTAGCGGGGTAACAGATACGCAGTATTTT; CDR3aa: CASSLGSSGVTDTQYF
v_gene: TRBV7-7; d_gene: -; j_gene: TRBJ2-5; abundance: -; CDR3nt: TGTGCTAGCAGCTTTTCGCCCGGGCAAGAGACCCAGTACTTC; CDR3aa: CASSFSPGQETQYF
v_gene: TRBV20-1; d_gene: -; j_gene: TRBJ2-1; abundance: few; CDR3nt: TGCAGTGCTAGTCATGGGGGTTACAATGAGCAGTTCTTC; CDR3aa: CSASHGGYNEQFF
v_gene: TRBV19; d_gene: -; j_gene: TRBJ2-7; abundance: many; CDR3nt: TGTGCCAGTAGTATTACTAGCAGGTACGAGCAGTACTTC; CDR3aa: CASSITSRYEQYF
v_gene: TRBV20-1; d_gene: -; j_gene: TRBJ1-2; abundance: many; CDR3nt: TGCAGTGCTAGCCGGGGCCGAAACTATGGCTACACCTTC; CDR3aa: CSASRGRNYGYTF
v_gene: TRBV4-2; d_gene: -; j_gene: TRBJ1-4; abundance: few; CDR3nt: TGTGCCAGCAGCCAAGATCCGACGTTGTCTGAAAAACTGTTTTTT; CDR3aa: CASSQDPTLSEKLFF
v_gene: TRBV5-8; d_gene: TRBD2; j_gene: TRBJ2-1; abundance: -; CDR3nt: TGTGCCAGCAGCTTGGGGGCGGGAGTCCATGAGCAGTTCTTC; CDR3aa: CASSLGAGVHEQFF
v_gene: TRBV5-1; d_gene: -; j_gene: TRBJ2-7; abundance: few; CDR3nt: TGCGCCAGCAGCTTGGACACGGAGAGCTCCTACGAGCAGTACTTC; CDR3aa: CASSLDTESSYEQYF
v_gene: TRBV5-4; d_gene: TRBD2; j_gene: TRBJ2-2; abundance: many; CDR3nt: TGTGCCAGCAGCGGCCTAGCGGGAGCTACCGGGGAGCTGTTTTTT; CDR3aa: CASSGLAGATGELFF
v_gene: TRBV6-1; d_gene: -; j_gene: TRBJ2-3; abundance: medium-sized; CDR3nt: TGTGCCAGCAGTAACGGGCGGGTTACTCTCACAGATACGCAGTATTTT; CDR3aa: CASSNGRVTLTDTQYF
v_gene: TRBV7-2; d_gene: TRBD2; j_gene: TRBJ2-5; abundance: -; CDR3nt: TGTGCCAGCAGCTTAGTTCGGGGGGGCCGGGCGAGGACCCAGTACTTC; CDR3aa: CASSLVRGGRARTQYF
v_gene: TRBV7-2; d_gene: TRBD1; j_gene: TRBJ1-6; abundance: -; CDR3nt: TGTGCCAGCACGGGACAGGGAACTTCACCCCTCCACTTT; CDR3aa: CASTGQGTSPLHF
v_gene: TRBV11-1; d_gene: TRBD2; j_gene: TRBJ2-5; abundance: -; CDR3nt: TGTGCCAGCAGCTCCTTTGTGGGAGGGCCAGAGACCCAGTACTTC; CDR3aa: CASSSFVGGPETQYF